The clone carrying this TCR beta chain showed up just a few times. Its antigen remains unknown. The sample belongs to a study of post-analysis software for immune sequencing data. Study as a whole: In terms of disease course, relapsing-remitting, secondary progressive and progressive-relapsing multiple sclerosis were included.

Whole-study findings and limits: The five TRBV segments detected at higher frequency in patients than in controls included TRBV5-6, TRBV5-1 and TRBV20-1. For normalized Chao1 diversity, multiple sclerosis patients scored significantly lower than controls did. Pronounced co-clustering by F measure was evident among identically batched samples.

Unique molecular identifiers had been added to the TCR beta cDNA libraries. MiXCR, run by TCRdb on the PCR reads, gives a single entry per CDR3 protein. The sample has about 380,000 distinct CDR3 sequences; about a third are singletons. From germline, CDR1 is DFQATT and CDR2 SNEGSKA (reference sequence). This CDR3 contains 15 residues. Trimming took 6 bases from V and 2 from J; bases not matched to a gene: 8. The specimen sequenced was blood. The sequence came from a girl aged 10-17 years with multiple sclerosis. The V call is TRBV20-1, the J call TRBJ2-3; 10 bases fit TRBD2. The CDR3 DNA sequence: TGCAGTGCAGACTTAGCGGGGGGAAACACAGATACGCAGTATTTT. Its protein is CSADLAGGNTDTQYF.